A selection of T cell receptor beta chains follows, all from one sample in a study of breast tumors, draining lymph nodes, adjacent tissues. TCRdb used MiXCR to reprocess the multiplex PCR reads, holding one entry per CDR3 protein. Of approximately 100,000 distinct CDR3 sequences in the sample, 30% were seen once. The specimen sequenced was axillary lymph node tissue. Receptor source: a female donor with breast cancer. Some clones in this sample may be carry-over from other donors' samples. Both conserved end residues are part of each CDR3. The D gene is left open where the match is weak. Not every row has a clone size; where given, it reads once, few, many or a size class.

size: many; J: TRBJ2-7; D: .; V: TRBV19; DNA: TGTGCCAGTAGTATTCACGGGTTAAGGGGCGAGCAGTACTTC; CDR3: CASSIHGLRGEQYF
size: many; J: TRBJ2-7; D: .; V: TRBV11-2; DNA: TGTGCCAGCAGCTCCGGACAATTTGAAGAGGCCTCCTACGAGCAGTACTTC; CDR3: CASSSGQFEEASYEQYF
size: many; J: TRBJ2-3; D: TRBD2; V: TRBV9; DNA: TGTGCCAGCAGCGTAGCAGTAGCGGGGGGAGCAGATACGCAGTATTTT; CDR3: CASSVAVAGGADTQYF
size: many; J: TRBJ2-6; D: .; V: TRBV29-1; DNA: TGCAGCGTTGCCGGGGCCTCTAGGGGGGCCAACGTCCTGACTTTC; CDR3: CSVAGASRGANVLTF
size: .; J: TRBJ1-1; D: .; V: TRBV5-1; DNA: TGCGCCAGCAGCCCGAGAGATATGAACACTGAAGCTTTCTTT; CDR3: CASSPRDMNTEAFF
size: many; J: TRBJ2-5; D: .; V: TRBV5-1; DNA: TGCGCCAGCAGCTGGGGGGTGCGGGAGACCCAGTACTTC; CDR3: CASSWGVRETQYF
size: .; J: TRBJ2-2; D: .; V: TRBV27; DNA: TGTGCCAGCAGTTTCGAAGCTCGTGGGGGGGAGCTGTTTTTT; CDR3: CASSFEARGGELFF
size: many; J: TRBJ1-2; D: .; V: TRBV11-1; DNA: TGTGCCAGCAGCTTAGCGTACAGGGACTATGGCTACACCTTC; CDR3: CASSLAYRDYGYTF
size: many; J: TRBJ2-5; D: TRBD2; V: TRBV7-8; DNA: TGTGCCAGCAGCTTTGTATCCGGGACTAGCGCCCGGGAAGAGACCCAGTACTTC; CDR3: CASSFVSGTSAREETQYF
size: many; J: TRBJ2-7; D: TRBD2; V: TRBV5-6; DNA: TGTGCCAGCAGCTCTTTCCCGGGACTAGCGGCCTACGAGCAGTACTTC; CDR3: CASSSFPGLAAYEQYF
size: many; J: TRBJ2-1; D: TRBD2; V: TRBV7-3; DNA: TGTGCCAGCAGCTTAAAACTAGCGGGAAGGAATGAGCAGTTCTTC; CDR3: CASSLKLAGRNEQFF
size: many; J: TRBJ2-7; D: .; V: TRBV9; DNA: TGTGCCAGCAGCCCCCCTGGCAGCATCTCCTACGAGCAGTACTTC; CDR3: CASSPPGSISYEQYF
size: many; J: TRBJ2-1; D: TRBD2; V: TRBV3-1; DNA: TGTGCCAGCAGCCACCAAGGGTGGACTAGCGTGGACTTGAGGGAGCAGTTCTTC; CDR3: CASSHQGWTSVDLREQFF
size: many; J: TRBJ2-3; D: .; V: TRBV5-8; DNA: TGTGCCAGCAGCGAACGCTTTACCGGGGGAGATACGCAGTATTTT; CDR3: CASSERFTGGDTQYF
size: .; J: TRBJ2-3; D: TRBD1; V: TRBV9; DNA: TGTGCCAGCAGCGTTCGGACAGGGGGTGTGTCAGATACGCAGTATTTT; CDR3: CASSVRTGGVSDTQYF
size: many; J: TRBJ2-5; D: TRBD2; V: TRBV5-1; DNA: TGCGCCAGCAGCTTGGCGGGGATCGGAGCGGGGAGAGGGGAGACCCAGTACTTC; CDR3: CASSLAGIGAGRGETQYF
size: many; J: TRBJ2-7; D: .; V: TRBV3-1; DNA: TGTGCCAGCAGCCTCAAGGATTACGAGCAGTACTTC; CDR3: CASSLKDYEQYF
size: .; J: TRBJ1-1; D: TRBD1; V: TRBV12-3/TRBV12-4; DNA: TGTGCCAGCAGTCTCGGGACAGGCCCTGAAGCTTTCTTT; CDR3: CASSLGTGPEAFF
size: many; J: TRBJ1-2; D: TRBD1; V: TRBV7-9; DNA: TGTGCCAGCAGCCGACAGGGACCCTCTAACTATGGCTACACCTTC; CDR3: CASSRQGPSNYGYTF